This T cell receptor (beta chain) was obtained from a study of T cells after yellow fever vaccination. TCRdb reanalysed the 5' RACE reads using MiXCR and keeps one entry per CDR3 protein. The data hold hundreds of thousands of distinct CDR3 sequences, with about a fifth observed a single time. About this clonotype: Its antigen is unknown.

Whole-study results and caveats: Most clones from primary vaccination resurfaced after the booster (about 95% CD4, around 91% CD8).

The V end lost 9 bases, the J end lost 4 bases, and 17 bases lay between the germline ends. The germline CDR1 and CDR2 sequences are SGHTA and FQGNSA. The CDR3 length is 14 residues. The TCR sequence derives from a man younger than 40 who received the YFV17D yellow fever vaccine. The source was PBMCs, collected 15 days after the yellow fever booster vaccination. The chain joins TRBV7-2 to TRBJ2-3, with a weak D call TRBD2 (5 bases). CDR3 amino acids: CASQEVAGADTQYF. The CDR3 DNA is TGTGCCAGTCAGGAGGTCGCCGGGGCAGATACGCAGTATTTT.